These 6 T cell receptor beta chains originate from one sample sequenced in a study of shared clonotypes between healthy human individuals. The table came from immunoSEQ multiplex PCR; TCRdb's copy has only in-frame clones and leaves some out. The repertoire consists of 1,500,000 or so clones, with 97% to 99% occurring once and the leading ten covering 0.36%. Sequenced input: naive CD4+ T cells sorted from blood. The subset denotes: CD45RA+ positively selected. These receptors all come from a young man in good health.

The chain links TRBV5-1 to TRBJ2-1, with a tentative D call TRBD2 (5 bases). Germline assignment: CDR1 SGHRS and CDR2 YFSETQ. The CDR3 spans 16 residues. Between the trimmed V and J ends, which lost 0 bases and 5 bases, there was a span of 15 bases. The CDR3 DNA is TGCGCCAGCAGCTTGGGGAGGTCCAGACCCCACAATGAGCAGTTCTTC. Protein product: CASSLGRSRPHNEQFF. The full variable domain, its missing parts supplied by reference TRBV5-1 and TRBJ2-1, is KAGVTQTPRYLIKTRGQQVTLSCSPISGHRSVSWYQQTPGQGLQFLFEYFSETQRNKGNFPGRFSGRQFSNSRSEMNVSTLELGDSALYLCASSLGRSRPHNEQFFGPGTRLTVL.

CDR3 sequence (DNA): TGTGCCAGCAGCTTAGACATCGAGTACGAGCAGTACTTC. It specifies CASSLDIEYEQYF. This sequence joins TRBV7-2 and TRBJ2-7, with unresolved D. The V end lost 1 base, the J end lost 4 bases, and 8 bases lay between the germline ends. CDR1 is SGHTA, CDR2 FQGNSA, per germline. This CDR3 region has 13 residues.

A few counts support this clone. The chain has TRBV19 and TRBJ1-5, with a tentative D call TRBD1 (5 bases). The CDR3 is 15 amino acids. V was clipped by 6 bases and J by 4 bases, with 16 bases between them. The germline CDR1 and CDR2 sequences are LNHDA and SQIVND (reference sequence). The CDR3 spells CASRERDGANQPQHF. DNA for the CDR3: TGTGCCAGTAGGGAAAGGGACGGAGCAAATCAGCCCCAGCATTTT.

This clone has only one observation. J is TRBJ1-2 and V is TRBV6-4; D call uncertain. The CDR3 length is 12 residues. Germline values: CDR1 MRHNA, CDR2 SNTAGT. The V and J ends lost 0 bases and 10 bases respectively, with 9 bases between them. The CDR3 coding sequence is TGTGCCAGCAGTGACTCCTCACGGGACTACACCTTC. As protein: CASSDSSRDYTF.

V usage is TRBV6-6 and J usage is TRBJ2-1; TRBD2 matches at 8 bases. Germline CDR1 is MNHNY and CDR2 is SVGAGI (reference sequence). This CDR3 region has 16 residues. J gave up 4 bases and V 0 bases, and 5 bases lay outside the gene matches. The CDR3 region is CASSYSTGGRYNEQFF. The CDR3 DNA reads as TGTGCCAGCAGTTACTCGACGGGGGGGCGATACAATGAGCAGTTCTTC.

The count of this clone is one. This sequence joins TRBV28 and TRBJ2-7, with D maybe TRBD1 (6 bases). In germline, CDR1 is MDHEN, CDR2 SYDVKM. The V and J ends lost 4 bases and 2 bases respectively, with 21 bases between them. The CDR3 has 17 residues. CDR3 protein: CASSYHNVQGLPYEQYF. The CDR3 DNA reads as TGTGCCAGCAGTTATCACAATGTACAGGGCCTCCCCTACGAGCAGTACTTC. Filled out from reference TRBV28 and TRBJ2-7, the complete variable domain reads DVKVTQSSRYLVKRTGEKVFLECVQDMDHENMFWYRQDPGLGLRLIYFSYDVKMKEKGDIPEGYSVSREKKERFSLILESASTNQTSMYLCASSYHNVQGLPYEQYFGPGTRLTVT.